The 28 T cell receptor beta chains below were found in one sample sequenced in a study of T-cell reconstitution after alpha-beta-depleted transplantation in children (dated by TCRdb to the mid-2010s). The method behind the library was PCR. Sequencing was performed on an Illumina HiSeq 2500. TCR libraries were prepared with molecular barcoding, using unique molecular identifiers to normalize TCRbeta repertoire quantification. The public reads were quality trimmed at Q25 with fastp and then assembled into clones with MiXCR by TCRdb, keeping productive beta chains. Records with the same CDR3 protein are collapsed into one entry carrying the most frequent genes and DNA. The sample has about 350,000 distinct CDR3 sequences on record, approximately 12% of them singletons. The ten largest clones represent roughly 4.3% of the sample. The sample consisted of PBMCs, taken from the stem cell graft. The receptors here all came from a human donor who donated a stem cell graft to a child with Fanconi anemia.

The rearrangement links TRBV30 to TRBJ2-7; TRBD1 might be the D (6 bases). This CDR3 region has 11 residues. Trimming left V 5 bases short and J 4 bases short, with 9 bases between. CDR1 is GTSNPN and CDR2 is SVGIG in the germline V gene (reference sequence). In DNA form, the CDR3 reads TGTGCCTGGTCACAGGGTTACGAGCAGTACTTC. This gives the protein CAWSQGYEQYF.

This clonotype was detected a few times. The chain links TRBV6-5 to TRBJ2-2; D perhaps matches TRBD1 (6 bases). This CDR3 spans 15 amino acids. Trimming stripped 2 bases from V and 3 bases from J, with 10 bases between. The germline CDR1 and CDR2 sequences are MNHEY and SVGAGI. The CDR3 DNA is TGTGCCAGCAGTTACCAACGGACAGACACCGGGGAGCTGTTTTTT. Encoded protein: CASSYQRTDTGELFF.

This clonotype was found many times. The rearrangement uses TRBV12-3 or TRBV12-4 and TRBJ1-5; tentative D call: TRBD1 (6 bases). Between the trimmed V and J ends, which lost 6 bases and 5 bases, there was a span of 14 bases. The CDR3 spans 14 residues. DNA for the CDR3: TGTGCCAGCAGCCCCGGACAGCGAGATCAGCCCCAGCATTTT. This gives the protein CASSPGQRDQPQHF.

This clonotype was found a few times. This chain uses TRBV11-2 with TRBJ1-4; TRBD1 agrees at 8 bases. CDR1 and CDR2 from the germline V gene are SGHAT and FQNNGV. The CDR3 is 13 amino acids. The trim removed 8 bases at V and 10 bases at J, leaving 9 bases unmatched. The CDR3 coding sequence is TGTGCCAGCCGGACAGGGCGACTCGGAAAACTGTTTTTT. This translates into CASRTGRLGKLFF.

This clonotype was found many times. The J gene is TRBJ2-1, the V gene TRBV9; TRBD1 agrees at 10 bases. V was clipped by 0 bases and J by 8 bases; unmatched bases: 8. CDR3 size: 16 residues. CDR1 is SGDLS and CDR2 is YYNGEE in the germline V gene. CDR3 region: CASSVGGTGVFYEQFF. The CDR3 bases are TGTGCCAGCAGCGTAGGAGGGACAGGGGTTTTTTATGAGCAGTTCTTC.

This chain uses TRBV20-1 with TRBJ2-5, with TRBD2 matching 13 bases. V lost 6 bases to trimming and J lost 4 bases; unmatched junction nucleotides: 17. In germline, CDR1 is DFQATT, CDR2 SNEGSKA (reference sequence). There are 18 residues in the CDR3. CDR3 bases: TGCAGTGCGGCCGGGACTAGCGGGGCCACCTGGGGTGGAGAGACCCAGTACTTC. Residues: CSAAGTSGATWGGETQYF.

This CDR3 is CASRPNGGQVGQTQYF. The DNA of the CDR3 is TGTGCCAGCAGGCCAAACGGGGGACAGGTCGGACAGACCCAGTACTTC. This chain uses TRBV5-6 with TRBJ2-5; 8 bases map to TRBD1. The junction had 15 bases not matched to a gene; V was cut back by 5 bases and J by 6 bases. This CDR3 has 16 residues. Per the germline V gene, CDR1 is SGHDT and CDR2 is YYEEEE.

This clonotype was found a few times. The chain links TRBV28 to TRBJ2-7; no definite D call. The germline V gene encodes CDR1 MDHEN and CDR2 SYDVKM. Trimming stripped 1 base from V and 2 bases from J, with 9 bases between. The CDR3 consists of 14 residues. As DNA, the CDR3 is TGTGCCAGCAGTTTATTTGGCGGAGCCTACGAGCAGTACGTC. Translating it yields CASSLFGGAYEQYV.

This clonotype was recorded many times. The J gene is TRBJ2-3, the V gene TRBV4-2; 7 bases agree with TRBD2. The germline V gene has CDR1 LGHNA and CDR2 YNFKEQ. The CDR3 consists of 14 residues. Losses at the gene ends were 0 bases for V and 8 bases for J; bases not matched to a gene: 5. CDR3: CASSQEPSGGTQYF. CDR3 nucleotides: TGTGCCAGCAGCCAAGAGCCTTCGGGGGGTACGCAGTATTTT.

The sample holds many counts of this clonotype. V gene TRBV4-3 combines with J gene TRBJ1-2, with unresolved D. CDR3 length: 14 residues. Trimming removed 3 bases at V and 3 bases at J, with 11 bases between. The V gene's germline CDR1 is LGHNA and CDR2 YSLEER. The CDR3: CASSQGGGYYGYTF. CDR3 bases: TGCGCCAGCAGCCAGGGAGGTGGCTACTATGGCTACACCTTC.

This clonotype was counted ten times or more. J is TRBJ2-3 and V is TRBV29-1, with TRBD2 matching over 9 bases. The CDR3 totals 14 residues. The germline V gene encodes CDR1 SQVTM and CDR2 ANQGSEA. J lost 4 bases, V lost 7 bases, and 9 bases had no gene match. In nucleotides, the CDR3 is TGCAGCGCCATGATGGCGGGGGGGCCAGATACGCAGTATTTT. Amino acid sequence: CSAMMAGGPDTQYF.

This clonotype was detected only a few times. This chain uses TRBV7-6 with TRBJ2-1; 7 bases are a match to TRBD2. The CDR3 extends over 17 amino acids. Germline CDR1 and CDR2: SGHVS and FNYEAQ. V gave up 5 bases and J gave up 0 bases; unmatched junction bases: 10. This CDR3 reads CASSPQVQRGSYNEQFF. For the CDR3, the DNA is TGTGCCAGCAGCCCGCAGGTCCAGCGGGGCTCCTACAATGAGCAGTTCTTC.

V is TRBV7-2 and J is TRBJ2-5, with D perhaps matching TRBD1 (5 bases). This CDR3 has 17 residues. Looked up from germline, CDR1 is SGHTA and CDR2 is FQGNSA. The germline V and J ends were trimmed by 1 base and 0 bases, with 15 bases remaining between them. The CDR3, as DNA: TGTGCCAGCAGCTTAGGCCGACAGAACCCTAACCAAGAGACCCAGTACTTC. Protein product: CASSLGRQNPNQETQYF.

The sample holds a few counts of this clonotype. This chain connects TRBV5-1 to TRBJ2-3; no reliable D call. V lost 2 bases to trimming and J lost 1 base, with 11 bases between them. The germline gives CDR1 SGHRS, CDR2 YFSETQ. CDR3 size: 15 residues. DNA for the CDR3: TGCGCCAGCAGCTTAGGGATCATAGGCACAGATACGCAGTATTTT. Encoded protein: CASSLGIIGTDTQYF.

This clonotype was seen many times. The rearrangement links TRBV7-9 to TRBJ2-5; the D is unclear. CDR3 size: 14 residues. Deletions cut 1 base from V and 3 bases from J, with 9 bases between. Germline values: CDR1 SEHNR, CDR2 FQNEAQ (reference sequence). The CDR3 protein is CASSLVQVEETQYF. CDR3 bases: TGTGCCAGCAGCTTAGTCCAGGTGGAAGAGACCCAGTACTTC.

Ten or more counts support this clonotype. The CDR3 protein is CASSQVIGELFF. In DNA, the CDR3 is TGCGCCAGCAGCCAAGTCATCGGGGAGCTGTTTTTT. V usage is TRBV4-1 and J usage is TRBJ2-2; D is ambiguous. Trimming took off 1 base at V and 7 bases at J, with 4 bases between the two ends. The CDR3 is 12 amino acids. Germline CDR1 MGHRA, CDR2 YSYEKL.

The rearrangement links TRBV10-3 to TRBJ1-2; 7 bases are a match to TRBD1. Germline V lookup: CDR1 ENHRY, CDR2 SYGVKD. V was pared by 7 bases and J by 4 bases, with 9 bases of the junction left unmatched. There are 14 residues in the CDR3. This CDR3 is CAITKTGPFYGYTF. CDR3 nucleotides: TGTGCCATCACGAAGACAGGGCCGTTCTATGGCTACACCTTC.

This clonotype was seen only a few times. The genes are TRBV18 and TRBJ2-1; no definite D call. V lost 6 bases and J 9 bases, leaving 9 bases between the germline ends. The CDR3 totals 11 residues. Germline CDR1 and CDR2: KGHSH and LQKENI. CDR3 in DNA: TGTGCCAGCTCCGCTTCGGGTGAGCAGTTCTTC. This encodes CASSASGEQFF. Drawing the rest from reference TRBV18 and TRBJ2-1, the complete variable domain is NAGVMQNPRHLVRRRGQEARLRCSPMKGHSHVYWYRQLPEEGLKFMVYLQKENIIDESGMPKERFSAEFPKEGPSILRIQQVVRGDSAAYFCASSASGEQFFGPGTRLTVL.

This clonotype turned up a few times. The V call is TRBV30, the J call TRBJ2-7, with 9 bases aligning to TRBD1. V lost 3 bases and J lost 0; bases outside the gene matches: 3. The germline V gene encodes CDR1 GTSNPN and CDR2 SVGIG (reference sequence). The CDR3 totals 14 residues. CDR3 region: CAWRGQGISYEQYF. In DNA, the CDR3 is TGTGCCTGGAGGGGACAGGGCATCTCCTACGAGCAGTACTTC.

The chain joins TRBV28 to TRBJ1-2; 9 bases match TRBD1. V dropped 1 base and J dropped 4; count of bases not matched to a gene: 4. The CDR3 runs to 15 residues. Germline V gene sequence: CDR1 MDHEN, CDR2 SYDVKM. CDR3 in DNA: TGTGCCAGCAGTTTATCGGGACAGGGATTCTATGGCTACACCTTC. It is translated as CASSLSGQGFYGYTF.

This clonotype has only a few counts. This rearrangement joins TRBV3-1 to TRBJ2-5; TRBD1 matches 9 bases. J gave up 1 base and V 4 bases, and 4 bases lay outside the gene matches. This CDR3 has 15 amino acids. Per the germline V gene, CDR1 is LGHDT and CDR2 is YNNKEL (reference sequence). DNA for the CDR3: TGTGCCAGCAGCCCCGGGACAGGGACCCAAGAGACCCAGTACTTC. The encoded protein is CASSPGTGTQETQYF.

This clonotype showed up many times. The chain is built from TRBV12-3 or TRBV12-4 and TRBJ1-1, with D possibly TRBD1 on 5 matching bases. Trimming took off 6 bases at V and 0 bases at J, with 14 bases between the two ends. The CDR3 is 15 residues long. The CDR3 here is CASSPDTGMNTEAFF. CDR3 nucleotides: TGTGCCAGCAGCCCCGATACAGGTATGAACACTGAAGCTTTCTTT.

This clonotype showed up just a few times. This sequence joins TRBV6-2 or TRBV6-3 and TRBJ2-3; 13 nucleotides align to TRBD2. V was pared by 2 bases and J by 0 bases, with 5 bases of the junction left unmatched. Germline V CDR1 and CDR2: MNHEY, SVGEGT. CDR3 length equals 18 residues. CDR3 in amino acids: CASSYPRTSGGSTDTQYF. The CDR3 DNA reads as TGTGCCAGCAGTTACCCAAGGACTAGCGGGGGTAGCACAGATACGCAGTATTTT.

This clonotype showed up just a few times. The V call is TRBV20-1, the J call TRBJ2-1; the D gene is possibly TRBD1 (5 bases). The CDR3 is 11 residues long. Germline V gives CDR1 DFQATT, CDR2 SNEGSKA (reference sequence). Between the trimmed V and J ends, which lost 6 bases and 7 bases, there was a span of 10 bases. The CDR3 sequence is CSAERTNEQFF. The CDR3 nucleotides read TGCAGTGCGGAAAGGACAAATGAGCAGTTCTTC.

In its sample, this clonotype was seen a few times. The rearrangement joins TRBV5-6 to TRBJ1-1; perhaps TRBD1 as D (5 bases). CDR3 size: 16 residues. The V end lost 4 bases, the J end lost 5 bases, and 21 bases lay between the germline ends. Germline V gives CDR1 SGHDT, CDR2 YYEEEE. CDR3 coding DNA: TGTGCCAGCAGCCCAGTTTCTCGACGGGACGGGACTGAAGCTTTCTTT. It codes for CASSPVSRRDGTEAFF.

This clonotype occurred a few times. This chain connects TRBV5-1 to TRBJ1-5; D is unresolved. V was cut by 0 bases and J by 5 bases, with 9 bases left in between. The CDR3 runs 14 residues. Germline-derived CDR1 and CDR2 are SGHRS and YFSETQ. For the CDR3, the DNA is TGCGCCAGCAGCTTGGGGGAGGGCGATCAGCCCCAGCATTTT. Amino acid sequence: CASSLGEGDQPQHF.

This chain joins TRBV12-3 or TRBV12-4 and TRBJ1-2, with D possibly matching TRBD1 (5 bases). The CDR3 contains 14 residues. The V and J ends lost 8 bases and 2 bases respectively, with 15 bases between them. In DNA, the CDR3 is TGTGCCAGCCGAATATCGAGGGGAAACTATGGCTACACCTTC. Its translation: CASRISRGNYGYTF.

This clonotype came up a few times. The J gene is TRBJ1-1, the V gene TRBV5-1; D not certain. Germline values: CDR1 SGHRS, CDR2 YFSETQ. The V and J ends lost 4 bases and 4 bases respectively, with 14 bases between them. The CDR3 is made up of 14 amino acids. CDR3 nucleotide sequence: TGCGCCAGCAGCACAATGGGTTTAGGCACTGAAGCTTTCTTT. It translates to CASSTMGLGTEAFF.